This T cell receptor (beta chain) was observed in a study of cytomegalovirus exposure and HLA in healthy donors. Findings and caveats of the study: Analysis was carried out at a later point, and it linked a missense DCLRE1C variant to TCR beta V- and J-gene trimming. A later analysis found common viral pathogens apparently linked to several of the most significant clusters.

The CDR3 covers 14 residues. Germline CDR1 and CDR2: MGHRA and YSYEKL. Trimming took off 0 bases at V and 3 bases at J, with 9 bases between the two ends. PCR employed 60 Vbeta and 13 Jbeta primers. Only in-frame clones appear in the TCRdb table, and some are missing; sequencing was by immunoSEQ multiplex PCR. The top ten clones hold about 7.1% of a sample with 150,000 to 180,000 clones, roughly 80% of them seen once. This clone has more than one count but fewer than ten. Its cognate antigen is unknown. V usage is TRBV4-1 and J usage is TRBJ2-7; D gene uncertain. Sequenced sample: PBMCs. This receptor was obtained from a woman aged 50 to 60 in good health and CMV-seropositive. Written as DNA, the CDR3 is TGCGCCAGCAGCCAAGAGCGGCGCCTCTACGAGCAGTACTTC. It translates to CASSQERRLYEQYF.